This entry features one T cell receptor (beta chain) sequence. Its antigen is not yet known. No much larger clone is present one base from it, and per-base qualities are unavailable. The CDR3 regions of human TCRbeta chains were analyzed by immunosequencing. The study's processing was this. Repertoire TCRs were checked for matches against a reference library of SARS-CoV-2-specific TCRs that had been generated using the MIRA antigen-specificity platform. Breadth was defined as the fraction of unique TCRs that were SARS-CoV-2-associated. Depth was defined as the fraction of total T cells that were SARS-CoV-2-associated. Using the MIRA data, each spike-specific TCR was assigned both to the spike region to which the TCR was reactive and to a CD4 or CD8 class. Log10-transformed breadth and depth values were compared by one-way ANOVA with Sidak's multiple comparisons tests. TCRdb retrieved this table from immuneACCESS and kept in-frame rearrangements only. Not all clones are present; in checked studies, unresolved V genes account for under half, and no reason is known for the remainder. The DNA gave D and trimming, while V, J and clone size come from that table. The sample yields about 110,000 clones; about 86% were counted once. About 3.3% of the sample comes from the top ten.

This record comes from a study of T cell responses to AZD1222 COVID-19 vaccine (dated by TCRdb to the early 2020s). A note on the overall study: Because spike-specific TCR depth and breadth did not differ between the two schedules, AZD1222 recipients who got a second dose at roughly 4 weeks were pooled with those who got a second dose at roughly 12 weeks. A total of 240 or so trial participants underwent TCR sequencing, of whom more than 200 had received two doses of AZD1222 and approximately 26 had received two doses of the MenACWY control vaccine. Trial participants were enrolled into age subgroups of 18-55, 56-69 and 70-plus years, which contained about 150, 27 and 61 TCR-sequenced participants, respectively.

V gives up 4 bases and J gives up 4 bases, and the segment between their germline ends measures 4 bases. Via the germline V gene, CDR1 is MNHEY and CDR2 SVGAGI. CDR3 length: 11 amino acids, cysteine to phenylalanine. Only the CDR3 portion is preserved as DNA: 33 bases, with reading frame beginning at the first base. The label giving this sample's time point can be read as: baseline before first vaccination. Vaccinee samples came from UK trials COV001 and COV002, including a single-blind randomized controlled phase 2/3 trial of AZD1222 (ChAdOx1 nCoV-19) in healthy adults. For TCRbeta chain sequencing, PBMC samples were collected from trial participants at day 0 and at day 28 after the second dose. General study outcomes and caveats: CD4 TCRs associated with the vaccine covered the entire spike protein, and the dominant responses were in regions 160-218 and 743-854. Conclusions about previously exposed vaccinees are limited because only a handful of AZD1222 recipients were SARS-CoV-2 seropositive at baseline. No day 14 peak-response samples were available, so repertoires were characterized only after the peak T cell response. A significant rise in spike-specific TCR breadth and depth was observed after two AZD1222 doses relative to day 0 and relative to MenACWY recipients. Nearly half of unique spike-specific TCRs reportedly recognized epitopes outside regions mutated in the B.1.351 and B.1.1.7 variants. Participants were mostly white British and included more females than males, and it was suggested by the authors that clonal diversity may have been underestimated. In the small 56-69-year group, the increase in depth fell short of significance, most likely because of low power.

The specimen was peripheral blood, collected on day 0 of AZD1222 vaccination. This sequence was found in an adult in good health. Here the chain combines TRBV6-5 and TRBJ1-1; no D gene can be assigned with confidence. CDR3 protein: CASSSSTEAFF. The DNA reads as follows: TGTGCCAGCAGTTCGAGCACTGAAGCTTTCTTT.